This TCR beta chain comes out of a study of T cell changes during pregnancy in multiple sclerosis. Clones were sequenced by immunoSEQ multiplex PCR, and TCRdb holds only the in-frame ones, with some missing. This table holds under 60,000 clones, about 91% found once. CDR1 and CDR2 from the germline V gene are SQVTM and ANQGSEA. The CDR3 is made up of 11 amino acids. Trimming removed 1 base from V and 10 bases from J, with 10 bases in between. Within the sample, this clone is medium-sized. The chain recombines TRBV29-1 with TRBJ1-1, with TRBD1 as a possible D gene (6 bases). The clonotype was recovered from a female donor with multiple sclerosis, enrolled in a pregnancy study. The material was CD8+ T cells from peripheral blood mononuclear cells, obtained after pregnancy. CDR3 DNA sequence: TGCAGCGTTGAAGTTAACAGGGCAGCTTTCTTT. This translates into CSVEVNRAAFF.